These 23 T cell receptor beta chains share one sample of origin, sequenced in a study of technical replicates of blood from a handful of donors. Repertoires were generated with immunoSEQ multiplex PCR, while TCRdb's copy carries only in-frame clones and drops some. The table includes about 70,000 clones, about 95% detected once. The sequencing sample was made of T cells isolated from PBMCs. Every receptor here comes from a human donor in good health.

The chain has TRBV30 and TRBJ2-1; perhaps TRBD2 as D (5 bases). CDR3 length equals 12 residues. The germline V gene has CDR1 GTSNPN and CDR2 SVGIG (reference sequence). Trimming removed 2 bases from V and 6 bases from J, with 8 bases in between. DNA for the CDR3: TGTGCCTGGAGTTTAAGCGGCAATGAGCAGTTCTTC. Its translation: CAWSLSGNEQFF.

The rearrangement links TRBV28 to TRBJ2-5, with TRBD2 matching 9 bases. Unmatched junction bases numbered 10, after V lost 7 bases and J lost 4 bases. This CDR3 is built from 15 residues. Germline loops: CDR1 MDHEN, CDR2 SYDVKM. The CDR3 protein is CASNRGRAVGETQYF. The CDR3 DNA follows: TGTGCCAGCAACCGCGGGAGGGCGGTAGGAGAGACCCAGTACTTC.

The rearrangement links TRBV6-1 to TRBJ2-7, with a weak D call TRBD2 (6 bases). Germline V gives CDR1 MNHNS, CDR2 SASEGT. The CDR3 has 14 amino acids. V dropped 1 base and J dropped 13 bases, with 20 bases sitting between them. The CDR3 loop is CASSEGPGRSGVYF. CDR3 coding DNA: TGTGCCAGCAGTGAAGGGCCGGGGAGGAGTGGGGTTTACTTC.

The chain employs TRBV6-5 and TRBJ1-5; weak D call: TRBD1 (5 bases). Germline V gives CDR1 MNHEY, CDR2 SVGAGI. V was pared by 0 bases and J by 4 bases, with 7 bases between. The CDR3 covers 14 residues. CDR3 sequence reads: CASSYSGGNQPQHF. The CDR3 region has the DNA TGTGCCAGCAGTTACTCGGGGGGAAATCAGCCCCAGCATTTT.

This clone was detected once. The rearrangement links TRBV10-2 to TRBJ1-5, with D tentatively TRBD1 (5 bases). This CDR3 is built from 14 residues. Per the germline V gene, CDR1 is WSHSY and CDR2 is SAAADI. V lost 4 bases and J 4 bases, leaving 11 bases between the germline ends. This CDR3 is CASSAGRVNQPQHF. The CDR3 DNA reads TGCGCCAGCAGTGCGGGCAGGGTAAATCAGCCCCAGCATTTT.

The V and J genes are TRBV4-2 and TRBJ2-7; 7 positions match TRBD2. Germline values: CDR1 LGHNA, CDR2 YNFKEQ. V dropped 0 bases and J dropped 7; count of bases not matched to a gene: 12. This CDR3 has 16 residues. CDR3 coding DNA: TGTGCCAGCAGCCAAGATATCCTCGCGGGAGTTTTAGAGCAGTACTTC. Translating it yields CASSQDILAGVLEQYF.

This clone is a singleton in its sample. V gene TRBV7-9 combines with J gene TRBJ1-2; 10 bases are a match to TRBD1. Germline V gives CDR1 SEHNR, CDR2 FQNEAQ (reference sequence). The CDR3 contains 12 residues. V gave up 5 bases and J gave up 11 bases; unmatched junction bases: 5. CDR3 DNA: TGTGCCAGCAGCCTTGAGGACAGGGGGTACACCTTC. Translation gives CASSLEDRGYTF.

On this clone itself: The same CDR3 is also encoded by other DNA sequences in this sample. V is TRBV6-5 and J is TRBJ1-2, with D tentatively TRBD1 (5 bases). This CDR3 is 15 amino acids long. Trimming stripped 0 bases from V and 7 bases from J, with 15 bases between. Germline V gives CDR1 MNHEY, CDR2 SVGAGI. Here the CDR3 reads CASSYSIGAVGGYTF. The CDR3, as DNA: TGTGCCAGCAGTTACTCGATAGGGGCCGTAGGTGGCTACACCTTC.

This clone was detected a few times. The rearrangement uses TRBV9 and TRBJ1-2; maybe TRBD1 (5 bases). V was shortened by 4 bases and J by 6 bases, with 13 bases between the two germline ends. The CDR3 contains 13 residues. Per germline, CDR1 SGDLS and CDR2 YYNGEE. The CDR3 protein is CASSLGGGDGYTF. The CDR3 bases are TGTGCCAGCAGCCTAGGAGGAGGGGATGGCTACACCTTC. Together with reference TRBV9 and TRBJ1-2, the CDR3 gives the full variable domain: DSGVTQTPKHLITATGQRVTLRCSPRSGDLSVYWYQQSLDQGLQFLIQYYNGEERAKGNILERFSAQQFPDLHSELNLSSLELGDSALYFCASSLGGGDGYTFGSGTRLTVV.

CDR3: CASSRSTGDGYTF. For the CDR3, the DNA is TGTGCCAGCAGCCGATCTACAGGGGATGGCTACACCTTC. This chain links TRBV5-4 with TRBJ1-2, with 7 bases identical to TRBD1. CDR1 is SGHNT, CDR2 YYREEE, per germline (reference sequence). The V and J ends lost 4 bases and 6 bases, in that order; junction bases with no gene match: 6. CDR3 length: 13 amino acids.

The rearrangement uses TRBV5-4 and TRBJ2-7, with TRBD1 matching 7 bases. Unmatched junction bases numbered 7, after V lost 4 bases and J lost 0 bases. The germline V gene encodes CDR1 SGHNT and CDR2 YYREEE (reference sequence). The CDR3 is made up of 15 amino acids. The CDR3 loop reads CASSPGGRSSYEQYF. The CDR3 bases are TGTGCCAGCAGCCCAGGGGGACGCAGCTCCTACGAGCAGTACTTC.

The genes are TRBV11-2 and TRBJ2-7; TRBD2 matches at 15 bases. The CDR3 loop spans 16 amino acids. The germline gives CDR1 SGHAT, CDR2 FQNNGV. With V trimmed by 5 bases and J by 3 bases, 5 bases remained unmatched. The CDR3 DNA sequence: TGTGCCAGCAGCCCTGGACTAGCGGGGGGGGACTACGAGCAGTACTTC. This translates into CASSPGLAGGDYEQYF.

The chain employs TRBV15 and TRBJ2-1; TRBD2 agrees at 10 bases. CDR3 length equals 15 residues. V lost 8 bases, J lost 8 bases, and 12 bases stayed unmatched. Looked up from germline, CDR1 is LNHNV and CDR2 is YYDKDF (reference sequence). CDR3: CATRIRTSGGDEQFF. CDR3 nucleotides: TGTGCCACCCGAATCAGGACTAGCGGTGGCGATGAGCAGTTCTTC.

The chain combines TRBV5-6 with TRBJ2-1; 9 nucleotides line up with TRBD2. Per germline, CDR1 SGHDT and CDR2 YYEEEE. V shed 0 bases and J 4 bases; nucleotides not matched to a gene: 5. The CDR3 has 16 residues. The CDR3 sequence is CASSLALAGWYNEQFF. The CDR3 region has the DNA TGTGCCAGCAGCTTGGCGCTAGCGGGATGGTACAATGAGCAGTTCTTC. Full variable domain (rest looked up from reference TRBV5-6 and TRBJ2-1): DAGVTQSPTHLIKTRGQQVTLRCSPKSGHDTVSWYQQALGQGPQFIFQYYEEEERQRGNFPDRFSGHQFPNYSSELNVNALLLGDSALYLCASSLALAGWYNEQFFGPGTRLTVL.

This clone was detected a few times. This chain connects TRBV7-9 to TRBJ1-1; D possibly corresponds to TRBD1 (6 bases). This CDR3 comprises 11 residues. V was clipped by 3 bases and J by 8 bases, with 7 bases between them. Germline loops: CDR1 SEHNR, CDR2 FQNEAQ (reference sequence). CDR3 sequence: CASSLDREAFF. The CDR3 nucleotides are TGTGCCAGCAGCTTGGACAGAGAAGCTTTCTTT.

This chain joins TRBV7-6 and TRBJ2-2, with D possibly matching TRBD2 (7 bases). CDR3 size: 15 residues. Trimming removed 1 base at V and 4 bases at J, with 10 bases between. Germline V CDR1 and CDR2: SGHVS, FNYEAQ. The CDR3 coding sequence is TGTGCCAGCAGCTTAGTGAGGGGGGGCACCGGGGAGCTGTTTTTT. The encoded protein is CASSLVRGGTGELFF.

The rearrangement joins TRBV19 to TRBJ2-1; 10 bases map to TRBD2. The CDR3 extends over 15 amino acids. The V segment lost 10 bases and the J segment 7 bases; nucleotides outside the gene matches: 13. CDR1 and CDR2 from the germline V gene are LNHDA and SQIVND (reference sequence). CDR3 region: CATNPGTSAKNEQFF. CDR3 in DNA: TGTGCCACAAATCCCGGGACTAGCGCAAAGAATGAGCAGTTCTTC.

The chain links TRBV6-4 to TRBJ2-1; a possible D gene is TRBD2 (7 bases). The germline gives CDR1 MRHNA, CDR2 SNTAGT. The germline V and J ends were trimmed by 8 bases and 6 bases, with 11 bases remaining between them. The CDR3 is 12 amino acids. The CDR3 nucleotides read TGTGCCAGCTCCGGGGGGCCCAATGAGCAGTTCTTC. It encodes CASSGGPNEQFF.

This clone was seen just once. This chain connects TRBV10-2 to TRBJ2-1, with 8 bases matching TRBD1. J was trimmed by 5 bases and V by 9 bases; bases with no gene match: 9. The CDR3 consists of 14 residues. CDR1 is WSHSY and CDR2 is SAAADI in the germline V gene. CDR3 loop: CASSPGQAHNEQFF. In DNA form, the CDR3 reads TGCGCCAGTAGTCCGGGACAGGCTCACAATGAGCAGTTCTTC.

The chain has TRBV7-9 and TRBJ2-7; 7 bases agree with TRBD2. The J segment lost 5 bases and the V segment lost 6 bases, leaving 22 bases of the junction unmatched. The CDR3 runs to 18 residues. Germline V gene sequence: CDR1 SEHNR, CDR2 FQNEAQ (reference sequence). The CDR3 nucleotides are TGTGCCAGCAGTCGAGGAATCGAGGCAGGCGGCCGGGAGGACGAGCAGTACTTC. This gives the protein CASSRGIEAGGREDEQYF. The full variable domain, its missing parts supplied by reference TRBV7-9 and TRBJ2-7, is DTGVSQNPRHKITKRGQNVTFRCDPISEHNRLYWYRQTLGQGPEFLTYFQNEAQLEKSRLLSDRFSAERPKGSFSTLEIQRTEQGDSAMYLCASSRGIEAGGREDEQYFGPGTRLTVT.

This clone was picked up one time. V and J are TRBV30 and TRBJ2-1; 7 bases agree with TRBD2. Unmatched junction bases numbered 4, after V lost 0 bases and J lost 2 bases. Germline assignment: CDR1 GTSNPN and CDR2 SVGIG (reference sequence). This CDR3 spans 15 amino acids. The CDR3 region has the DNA TGTGCCTGGAGTGTAGACCTAGCGGCCTACAATGAGCAGTTCTTC. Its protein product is CAWSVDLAAYNEQFF.

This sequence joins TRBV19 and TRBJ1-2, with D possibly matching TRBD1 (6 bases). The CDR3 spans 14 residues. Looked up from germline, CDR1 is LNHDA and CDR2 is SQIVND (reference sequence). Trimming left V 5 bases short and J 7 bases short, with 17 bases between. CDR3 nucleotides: TGTGCCAGTAGTCCTAGGGCACAGGGATTTGGCTACACCTTC. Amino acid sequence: CASSPRAQGFGYTF.

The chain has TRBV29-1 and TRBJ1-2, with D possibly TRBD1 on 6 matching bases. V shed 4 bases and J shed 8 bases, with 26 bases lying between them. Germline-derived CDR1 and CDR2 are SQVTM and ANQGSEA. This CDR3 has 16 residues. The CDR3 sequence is CSVGPGAGPAAEGYTF. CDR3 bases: TGCAGCGTTGGCCCAGGGGCAGGGCCCGCCGCCGAAGGCTACACCTTC. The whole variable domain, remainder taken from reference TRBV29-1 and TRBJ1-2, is SAVISQKPSRDICQRGTSLTIQCQVDSQVTMMFWYRQQPGQSLTLIATANQGSEATYESGFVIDKFPISRPNLTFSTLTVSNMSPEDSSIYLCSVGPGAGPAAEGYTFGSGTRLTVV.